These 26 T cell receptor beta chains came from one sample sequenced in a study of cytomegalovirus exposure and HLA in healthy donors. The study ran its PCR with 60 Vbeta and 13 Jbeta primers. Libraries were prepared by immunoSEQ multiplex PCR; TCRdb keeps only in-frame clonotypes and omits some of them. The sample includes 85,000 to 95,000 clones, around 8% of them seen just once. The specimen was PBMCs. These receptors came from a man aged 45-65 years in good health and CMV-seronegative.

The CDR3 DNA is TGTGCCGGTCGGAACAGGGGTACAGATACGCAGTATTTT. Its translation is CAGRNRGTDTQYF. V and J are TRBV2 and TRBJ2-3; 7 positions agree with TRBD1. The V segment lost 11 bases and the J segment 3 bases; nucleotides outside the gene matches: 8. Per germline, CDR1 SNHLY and CDR2 FYNNEI. CDR3 length equals 13 residues.

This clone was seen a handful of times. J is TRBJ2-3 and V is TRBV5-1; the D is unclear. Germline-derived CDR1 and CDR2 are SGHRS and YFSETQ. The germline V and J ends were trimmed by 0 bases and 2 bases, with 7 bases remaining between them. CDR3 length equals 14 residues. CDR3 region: CASSLGLSTDTQYF. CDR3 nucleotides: TGCGCCAGCAGCTTGGGACTTTCCACAGATACGCAGTATTTT.

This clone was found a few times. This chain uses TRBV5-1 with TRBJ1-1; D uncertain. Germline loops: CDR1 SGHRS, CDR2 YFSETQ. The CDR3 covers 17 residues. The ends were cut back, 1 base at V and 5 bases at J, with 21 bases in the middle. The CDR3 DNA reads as TGCGCCAGCAGCTTGCTAGGATTCAAGTCTCCTACTACTGAAGCTTTCTTT. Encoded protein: CASSLLGFKSPTTEAFF.

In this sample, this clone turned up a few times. For the CDR3, the DNA is TGCGCCAGCAGCTTGACTAGCGGGGGGGCCCGCGCCGGGGAGCTGTTTTTT. Translation: CASSLTSGGARAGELFF. The rearrangement links TRBV5-1 to TRBJ2-2; 13 bases agree with TRBD2. Trimming cost V 1 base and J 6 bases; bases outside gene matches: 6. CDR3 size: 17 residues. The germline gives CDR1 SGHRS, CDR2 YFSETQ.

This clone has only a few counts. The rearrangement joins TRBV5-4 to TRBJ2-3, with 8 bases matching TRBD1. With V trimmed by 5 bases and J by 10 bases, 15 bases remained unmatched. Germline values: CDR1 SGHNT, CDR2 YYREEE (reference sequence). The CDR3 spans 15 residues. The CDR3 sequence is CASRNSTQGAGSQYF. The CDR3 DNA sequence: TGTGCCAGCAGAAATTCCACCCAGGGGGCAGGATCGCAGTATTTT.

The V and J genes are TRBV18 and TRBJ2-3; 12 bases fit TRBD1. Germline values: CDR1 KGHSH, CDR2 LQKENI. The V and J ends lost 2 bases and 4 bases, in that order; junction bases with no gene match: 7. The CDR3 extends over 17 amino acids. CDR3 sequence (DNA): TGTGCCAGCTCACCAGGGACAGGGGGCGCCCGTTCAGATACGCAGTATTTT. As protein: CASSPGTGGARSDTQYF.

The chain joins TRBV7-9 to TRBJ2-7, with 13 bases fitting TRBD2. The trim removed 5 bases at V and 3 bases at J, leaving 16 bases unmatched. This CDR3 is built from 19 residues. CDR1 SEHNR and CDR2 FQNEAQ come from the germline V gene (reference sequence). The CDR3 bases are TGTGCCAGCAGCCCCTACCTCTGGACTAGCGGGAGTAACGGCTACGAGCAGTACTTC. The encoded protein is CASSPYLWTSGSNGYEQYF.

The CDR3 spells CASSLEQGFSSYNEQFF. Here the CDR3 DNA reads TGTGCCAGCAGCTTAGAACAGGGGTTTAGCTCCTACAATGAGCAGTTCTTC. The chain couples TRBV7-6 to TRBJ2-1, with 7 bases identical to TRBD1. CDR1 is SGHVS and CDR2 is FNYEAQ in the germline V gene. V trimming: 1 base; J trimming: 0 bases; junction bases outside the gene matches: 6. The CDR3 totals 17 residues.

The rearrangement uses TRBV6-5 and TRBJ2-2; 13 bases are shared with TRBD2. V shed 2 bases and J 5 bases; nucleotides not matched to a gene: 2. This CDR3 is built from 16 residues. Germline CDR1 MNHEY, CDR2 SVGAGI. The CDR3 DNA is TGTGCCAGCAGTTACACGGGACTAGCGGGAACCGGGGAGCTGTTTTTT. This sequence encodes CASSYTGLAGTGELFF.

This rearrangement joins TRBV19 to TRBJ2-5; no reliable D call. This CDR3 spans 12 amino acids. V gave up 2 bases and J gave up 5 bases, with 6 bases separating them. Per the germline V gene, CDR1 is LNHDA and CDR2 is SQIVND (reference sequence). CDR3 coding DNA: TGTGCCAGTAGTATAAACGAGGAGACCCAGTACTTC. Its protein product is CASSINEETQYF. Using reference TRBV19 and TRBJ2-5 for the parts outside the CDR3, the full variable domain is DGGITQSPKYLFRKEGQNVTLSCEQNLNHDAMYWYRQDPGQGLRLIYYSQIVNDFQKGDIAEGYSVSREKKESFPLTVTSAQKNPTAFYLCASSINEETQYFGPGTRLLVL.

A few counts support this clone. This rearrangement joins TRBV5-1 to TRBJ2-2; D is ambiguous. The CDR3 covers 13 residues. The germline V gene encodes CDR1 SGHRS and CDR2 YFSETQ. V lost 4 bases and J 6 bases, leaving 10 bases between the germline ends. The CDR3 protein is CASSMDRSGELFF. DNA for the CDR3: TGCGCCAGCAGCATGGACCGGTCCGGGGAGCTGTTTTTT.

In nucleotides, the CDR3 is TGCGCCAGCAGTCAAGGCGGAGCAAACGAGCAGTACTTC. It translates to CASSQGGANEQYF. The chain has TRBV23-1 and TRBJ2-7; D is uncertain. TRBV23-1 is an ORF for which the function is uncertain. V gave up 2 bases and J gave up 5 bases, with 10 bases separating them. The CDR3 contains 13 residues.

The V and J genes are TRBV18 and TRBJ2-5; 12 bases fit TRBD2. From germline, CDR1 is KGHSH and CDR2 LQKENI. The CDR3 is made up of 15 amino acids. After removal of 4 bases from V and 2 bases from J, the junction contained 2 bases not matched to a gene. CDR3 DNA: TGTGCCAGCTCACGGACTAGCGGGGCTCAAGAGACCCAGTACTTC. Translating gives CASSRTSGAQETQYF.

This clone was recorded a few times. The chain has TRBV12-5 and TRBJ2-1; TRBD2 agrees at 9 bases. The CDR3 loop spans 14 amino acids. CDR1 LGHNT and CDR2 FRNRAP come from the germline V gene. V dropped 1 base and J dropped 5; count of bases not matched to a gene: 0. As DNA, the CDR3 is TGTGCTAGTGGTTTGGGACTAGCGGACAATGAGCAGTTCTTC. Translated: CASGLGLADNEQFF.

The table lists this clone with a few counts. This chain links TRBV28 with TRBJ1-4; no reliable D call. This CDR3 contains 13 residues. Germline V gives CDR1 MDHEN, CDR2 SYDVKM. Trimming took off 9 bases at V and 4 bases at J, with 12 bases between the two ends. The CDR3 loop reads CASRGPINEKLFF. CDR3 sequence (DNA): TGTGCCAGTAGAGGCCCGATTAATGAAAAACTGTTTTTT.

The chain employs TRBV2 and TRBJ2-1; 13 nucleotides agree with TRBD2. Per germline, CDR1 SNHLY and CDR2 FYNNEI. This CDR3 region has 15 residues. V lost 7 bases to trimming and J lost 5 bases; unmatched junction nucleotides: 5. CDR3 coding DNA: TGTGCCAGCACCGTGACTAGCGGGGGGCACAATGAGCAGTTCTTC. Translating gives CASTVTSGGHNEQFF.

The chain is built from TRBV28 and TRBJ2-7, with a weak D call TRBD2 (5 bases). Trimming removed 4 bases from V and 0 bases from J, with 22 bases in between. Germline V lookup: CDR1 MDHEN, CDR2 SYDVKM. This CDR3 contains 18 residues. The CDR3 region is CASSSELGKGSDSYEQYF. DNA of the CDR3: TGTGCCAGCAGTTCCGAACTTGGTAAAGGGAGCGACTCCTACGAGCAGTACTTC.

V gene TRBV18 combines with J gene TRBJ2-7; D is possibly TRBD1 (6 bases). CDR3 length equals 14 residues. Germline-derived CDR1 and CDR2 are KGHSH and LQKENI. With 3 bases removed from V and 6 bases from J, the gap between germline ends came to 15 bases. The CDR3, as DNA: TGTGCCAGCTCACCGATACAGGGTTCGATCGAGCAGTACTTC. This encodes CASSPIQGSIEQYF. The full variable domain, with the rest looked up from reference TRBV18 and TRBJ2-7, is NAGVMQNPRHLVRRRGQEARLRCSPMKGHSHVYWYRQLPEEGLKFMVYLQKENIIDESGMPKERFSAEFPKEGPSILRIQQVVRGDSAAYFCASSPIQGSIEQYFGPGTRLTVT.

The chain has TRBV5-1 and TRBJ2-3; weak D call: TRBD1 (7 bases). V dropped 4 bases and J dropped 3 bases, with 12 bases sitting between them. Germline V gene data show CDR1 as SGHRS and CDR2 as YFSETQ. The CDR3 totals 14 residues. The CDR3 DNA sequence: TGCGCCAGCAGCCAACAGGGGAGGACAGATACGCAGTATTTT. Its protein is CASSQQGRTDTQYF.

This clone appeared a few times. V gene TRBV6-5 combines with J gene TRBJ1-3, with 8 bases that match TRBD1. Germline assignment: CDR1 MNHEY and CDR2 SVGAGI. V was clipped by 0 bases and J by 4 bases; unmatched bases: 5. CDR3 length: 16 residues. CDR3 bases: TGTGCCAGCAGTTACTCACTCCGGGACAGGGGAAACACCATATATTTT. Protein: CASSYSLRDRGNTIYF.

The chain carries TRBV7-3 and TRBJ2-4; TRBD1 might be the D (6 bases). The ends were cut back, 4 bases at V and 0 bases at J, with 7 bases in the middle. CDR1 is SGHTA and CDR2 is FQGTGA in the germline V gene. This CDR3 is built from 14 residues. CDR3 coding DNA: TGTGCCAGCAGCTCGGGACAAGCCAAAAACATTCAGTACTTC. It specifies CASSSGQAKNIQYF.

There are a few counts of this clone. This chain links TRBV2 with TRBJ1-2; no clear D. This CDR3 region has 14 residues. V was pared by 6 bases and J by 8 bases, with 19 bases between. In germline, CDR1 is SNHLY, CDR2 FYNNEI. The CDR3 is CASRSQAPRGGYTF. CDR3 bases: TGTGCCAGCAGGAGTCAGGCTCCCCGGGGAGGCTACACCTTC.

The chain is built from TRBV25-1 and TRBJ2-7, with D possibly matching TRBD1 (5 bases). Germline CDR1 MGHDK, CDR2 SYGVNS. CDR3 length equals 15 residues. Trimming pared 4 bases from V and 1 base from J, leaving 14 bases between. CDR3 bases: TGTGCCAGCAGTGTACTTTCACAGGAGTCCTACGAGCAGTACTTC. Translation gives CASSVLSQESYEQYF.

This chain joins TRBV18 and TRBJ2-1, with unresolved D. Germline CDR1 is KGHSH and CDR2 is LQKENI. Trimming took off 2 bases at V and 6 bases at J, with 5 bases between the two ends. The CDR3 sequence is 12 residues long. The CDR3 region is CASSPYGNEQFF. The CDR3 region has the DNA TGTGCCAGCTCACCATACGGCAATGAGCAGTTCTTC.

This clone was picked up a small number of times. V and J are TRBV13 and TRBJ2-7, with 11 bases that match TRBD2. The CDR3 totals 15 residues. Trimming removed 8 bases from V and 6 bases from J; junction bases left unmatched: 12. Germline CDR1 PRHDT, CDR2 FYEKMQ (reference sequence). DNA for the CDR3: TGTGCCAGCTCTCCAGGGGCTAGCGGGGGGTTCGAGCAGTACTTC. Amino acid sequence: CASSPGASGGFEQYF.

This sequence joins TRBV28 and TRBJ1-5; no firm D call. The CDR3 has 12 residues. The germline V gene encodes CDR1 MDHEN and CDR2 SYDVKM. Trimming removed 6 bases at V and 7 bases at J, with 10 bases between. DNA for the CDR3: TGTGCCAGCAGGGAGGCCGGGCAGCCCCAGCATTTT. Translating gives CASREAGQPQHF.